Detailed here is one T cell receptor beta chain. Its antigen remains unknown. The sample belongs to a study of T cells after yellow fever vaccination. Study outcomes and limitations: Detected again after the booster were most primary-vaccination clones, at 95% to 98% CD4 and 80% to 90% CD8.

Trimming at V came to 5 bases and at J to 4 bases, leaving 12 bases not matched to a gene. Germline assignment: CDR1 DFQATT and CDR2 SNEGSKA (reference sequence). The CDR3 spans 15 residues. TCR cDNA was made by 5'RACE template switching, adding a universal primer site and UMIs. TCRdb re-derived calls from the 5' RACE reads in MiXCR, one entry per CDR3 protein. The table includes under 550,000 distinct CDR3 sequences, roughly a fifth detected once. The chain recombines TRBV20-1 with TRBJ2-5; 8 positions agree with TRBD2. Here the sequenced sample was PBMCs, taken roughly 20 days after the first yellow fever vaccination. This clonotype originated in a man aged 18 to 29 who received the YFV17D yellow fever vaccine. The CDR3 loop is CSAGVGTAGGETQYF. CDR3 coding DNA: TGCAGTGCTGGTGTAGGGACTGCGGGAGGAGAGACCCAGTACTTC.